Each of the 16 T cell receptor beta chains below was sequenced from the same sample in a study of Ad26.COV2.S vaccination and SARS-CoV-2 variants. Some clones are missing from TCRdb's copy, which holds only in-frame ones; the method was immunoSEQ multiplex PCR. The table includes about 420,000 clones, approximately 87% detected once. Sample treatment: some 20 received Ad26.COV2.S at low or high dose, single or two shots; about 5 received placebo; per-sample allocation not given. The samples were gathered on day 63 after the first injection of vaccine or placebo. The sequencing here drew on peripheral blood, taken in a trial of Ad26.COV2.S vaccine versus placebo. These TCRs come from a person aged 18-60 years who received the Ad26.COV2.S COVID-19 vaccine or a placebo.

The CDR3 reads CASSSDRGLGGGEQYF. The CDR3 nucleotides are TGTGCCAGCAGTTCGGACAGGGGGCTGGGGGGAGGCGAGCAGTACTTC. The J gene is TRBJ2-7, the V gene TRBV28, with 11 bases matching TRBD1. Germline CDR1 and CDR2: MDHEN and SYDVKM. The J segment lost 6 bases and the V segment lost 4 bases, leaving 11 bases of the junction unmatched. CDR3 length: 16 amino acids.

The chain joins TRBV4-1 to TRBJ2-5; the D gene is possibly TRBD1 (6 bases). V lost 5 bases and J 5 bases, leaving 21 bases between the germline ends. The CDR3 runs 16 residues. The germline gives CDR1 MGHRA, CDR2 YSYEKL. CDR3 region: CASSVTGTTRAETQYF. The CDR3 nucleotides read TGCGCCAGCAGCGTCACCGGGACAACTCGGGCGGAGACCCAGTACTTC.

The V call is TRBV7-9, the J call TRBJ2-1, with D maybe TRBD2 (5 bases). V dropped 2 bases and J dropped 5 bases, with 19 bases sitting between them. The CDR3 loop spans 17 amino acids. Germline lookup yields CDR1 SEHNR and CDR2 FQNEAQ (reference sequence). CDR3 coding DNA: TGTGCCAGCAGCTTAAGGCCCCAACCTGGACTGGACAATGAGCAGTTCTTC. It is translated as CASSLRPQPGLDNEQFF.

This rearrangement joins TRBV6-1 to TRBJ2-1; TRBD1 matches 7 bases. The CDR3 spans 16 residues. CDR1 MNHNS and CDR2 SASEGT come from the germline V gene. Germline trimming cut 3 bases from V and 1 base from J; bases unmatched to any gene: 6. The CDR3 DNA is TGTGCCAGCAGTGATACAGGGGTGATTTCCTACAATGAGCAGTTCTTC. Its protein product is CASSDTGVISYNEQFF.

This chain links TRBV28 with TRBJ1-5; D is ambiguous. This CDR3 is 13 amino acids long. V shed 1 base and J shed 7 bases, with 8 bases lying between them. The V gene's germline CDR1 is MDHEN and CDR2 SYDVKM. Here the CDR3 reads CASSLSGKQPQHF. Written as DNA, the CDR3 is TGTGCCAGCAGTTTATCAGGAAAACAGCCCCAGCATTTT.

The genes are TRBV18 and TRBJ1-6; a possible D gene is TRBD1 (6 bases). This CDR3 spans 16 amino acids. CDR1 and CDR2 from the germline V gene are KGHSH and LQKENI. Deletions cut 3 bases from V and 8 bases from J, with 17 bases between. The CDR3 DNA reads TGTGCCAGCTCACCCCGGGGGCGGGGATCGGATTCACCCCTCCACTTT. The encoded protein is CASSPRGRGSDSPLHF.

A single count supports this clone. V gene TRBV7-9 combines with J gene TRBJ1-6; 9 bases agree with TRBD1. V shed 1 base, J shed 14 bases, and the junction held 9 bases outside the gene matches. CDR1 is SEHNR, CDR2 FQNEAQ, per germline (reference sequence). This CDR3 contains 15 residues. This CDR3 is CASSLDTGGLKSLHF. CDR3 coding DNA: TGTGCCAGCAGCTTAGATACAGGGGGCCTTAAGTCCCTCCACTTT.

The chain is built from TRBV29-1 and TRBJ2-1; no clear D. The CDR3 is 11 amino acids. Per the germline V gene, CDR1 is SQVTM and CDR2 is ANQGSEA. V lost 8 bases and J 7 bases, leaving 12 bases between the germline ends. As DNA, the CDR3 is TGCAGCCATCCTGGATCAAATGAGCAGTTCTTC. Its protein is CSHPGSNEQFF.

This sequence joins TRBV10-3 and TRBJ2-7; D is uncertain. The CDR3 covers 14 residues. V was cut by 0 bases and J by 1 base, with 7 bases left in between. From germline, CDR1 is ENHRY and CDR2 SYGVKD. The CDR3 sequence: CAISESGLSYEQYF. The CDR3 nucleotides read TGTGCCATCAGTGAGTCTGGGCTTTCCTACGAGCAGTACTTC.

V usage is TRBV5-4 and J usage is TRBJ1-5; D gene ambiguous. Trimming took 5 bases from V and 3 from J, leaving 12 bases between them. The germline CDR1 and CDR2 sequences are SGHNT and YYREEE (reference sequence). The CDR3 spans 14 residues. The CDR3 sequence is CASRRTHNNQPQHF. The DNA for the CDR3 is TGTGCCAGCAGAAGGACGCATAACAATCAGCCCCAGCATTTT. Full variable domain (remainder filled in from reference TRBV5-4 and TRBJ1-5): ETGVTQSPTHLIKTRGQQVTLRCSSQSGHNTVSWYQQALGQGPQFIFQYYREEENGRGNFPPRFSGLQFPNYSSELNVNALELDDSALYLCASRRTHNNQPQHFGDGTRLSIL.

The chain recombines TRBV18 with TRBJ1-4; D is undetermined. The germline V and J ends were trimmed by 3 bases and 5 bases, with 13 bases remaining between them. Germline V CDR1 and CDR2: KGHSH, LQKENI. The CDR3 is made up of 15 amino acids. The CDR3 here is CASSPGPRRNEKLFF. For the CDR3, the DNA is TGTGCCAGCTCACCTGGACCCCGTAGAAATGAAAAACTGTTTTTT.

This clone was counted once. The rearrangement uses TRBV4-3 and TRBJ1-6; D unclear. Per the germline V gene, CDR1 is LGHNA and CDR2 is YSLEER. This CDR3 has 16 amino acids. The V end lost 1 base, the J end lost 10 bases, and 17 bases lay between the germline ends. The CDR3 region has the DNA TGCGCCAGCAGCCAAGGCTCCCCGGGGATGGCCTCACCCCTCCACTTT. Translating gives CASSQGSPGMASPLHF.

In its sample, this clone was seen once. The gene calls are TRBV7-2 and TRBJ2-3; D not resolved. The germline V gene has CDR1 SGHTA and CDR2 FQGNSA. The CDR3 contains 13 residues. V was clipped by 1 base and J by 10 bases, with 12 bases between them. This CDR3 is CASSLDWVASQYF. As DNA, the CDR3 is TGTGCCAGCAGCTTAGACTGGGTGGCCTCGCAGTATTTT.

The CDR3: CASSLREGTGRSQPQHF. The CDR3 DNA reads TGTGCCAGCAGCTTAAGAGAAGGAACAGGGCGTTCCCAGCCCCAGCATTTT. The V gene is TRBV7-8, the J gene TRBJ1-5, with D tentatively TRBD1 (6 bases). The CDR3 sequence is 17 residues long. Germline V gives CDR1 SGHVS, CDR2 FQNEAQ. With 2 bases removed from V and 7 bases from J, the gap between germline ends came to 21 bases.

The J gene is TRBJ2-1, the V gene TRBV9; the D gene could be TRBD1 or TRBD2 (5 bases each). This CDR3 spans 17 amino acids. V was clipped by 4 bases and J by 1 base, with 18 bases between them. From germline, CDR1 is SGDLS and CDR2 YYNGEE. The CDR3 is CASSSEHGDESYNEQFF. For the CDR3, the DNA is TGTGCCAGCAGCTCAGAACACGGGGACGAATCCTACAATGAGCAGTTCTTC.

The V and J genes are TRBV24-1 and TRBJ2-1; the D gene is possibly TRBD2 (6 bases). Germline V gene data show CDR1 as KGHDR and CDR2 as SFDVKD. The V gene lost 3 bases and the J gene lost 3 bases, with 20 bases spanning the gap. The CDR3 consists of 18 residues. The CDR3 bases are TGTGCCACCAGTGATACCCGGGACTTCACGGATTTCTACAATGAGCAGTTCTTC. Amino acids: CATSDTRDFTDFYNEQFF.